Below are 23 T cell receptor beta chains sequenced from a single sample in a study of hypomethylating agent response in myelodysplastic syndrome. TCRdb's table, derived via immunoSEQ multiplex PCR, lists solely in-frame clones and lacks some. The data show 7,000 or so clones, more than 75% seen once. The material was bone marrow, obtained before or after starting hypomethylating agent treatment for myelodysplastic syndrome (not recorded which). The receptors here all came from a human donor with myelodysplastic syndrome.

The chain links TRBV30 to TRBJ2-3, with 9 bases lining up with TRBD1. The CDR3 sequence is 18 residues long. In germline, CDR1 is GTSNPN, CDR2 SVGIG (reference sequence). V dropped 0 bases and J dropped 2; count of bases not matched to a gene: 12. Here the CDR3 reads CAWSVIGGQGIPTDTQYF. As DNA, the CDR3 is TGTGCCTGGAGTGTAATAGGGGGACAGGGAATCCCCACAGATACGCAGTATTTT.

The chain combines TRBV18 with TRBJ1-2; D gene ambiguous. Germline V gene sequence: CDR1 KGHSH, CDR2 LQKENI. This CDR3 has 16 amino acids. V was clipped by 5 bases and J by 7 bases, with 23 bases between them. The CDR3 bases are TGTGCCAGCTCAGTGGACGTGGGAGACTTGGCCGGTGGCTACACCTTC. Protein sequence: CASSVDVGDLAGGYTF. Full variable domain (rest looked up from reference TRBV18 and TRBJ1-2): NAGVMQNPRHLVRRRGQEARLRCSPMKGHSHVYWYRQLPEEGLKFMVYLQKENIIDESGMPKERFSAEFPKEGPSILRIQQVVRGDSAAYFCASSVDVGDLAGGYTFGSGTRLTVV.

The chain joins TRBV19 to TRBJ1-1; D remains unclear. The CDR3 runs 15 residues. Germline CDR1 LNHDA, CDR2 SQIVND (reference sequence). V was shortened by 3 bases and J by 0 bases, with 11 bases between the two germline ends. CDR3 in DNA: TGTGCCAGTAGTATGGGCAGACGGCTGAACACTGAAGCTTTCTTT. This encodes CASSMGRRLNTEAFF.

The V gene is TRBV5-1, the J gene TRBJ1-1, with D possibly being TRBD1 (6 bases). Germline V CDR1 and CDR2: SGHRS, YFSETQ. This CDR3 spans 15 amino acids. Trimming took off 1 base at V and 5 bases at J, with 15 bases between the two ends. For the CDR3, the DNA is TGCGCCAGCAGCTTGACCGGGGACAAGGGAACTGAAGCTTTCTTT. Its translation: CASSLTGDKGTEAFF.

The chain carries TRBV7-9 and TRBJ2-3; 11 bases match TRBD2. V lost 5 bases to trimming and J lost 1 base; unmatched junction nucleotides: 2. Germline V gene data show CDR1 as SEHNR and CDR2 as FQNEAQ (reference sequence). This CDR3 contains 15 residues. CDR3 residues: CASSALAGGTDTQYF. The CDR3 DNA reads TGTGCCAGCAGCGCACTAGCGGGGGGCACAGATACGCAGTATTTT.

This clone appeared once. The chain couples TRBV9 to TRBJ2-7, with 12 bases aligning to TRBD1. Germline CDR1 is SGDLS and CDR2 is YYNGEE. The J segment lost 3 bases and the V segment lost 3 bases, leaving 4 bases of the junction unmatched. The CDR3 spans 15 residues. The CDR3 DNA follows: TGTGCCAGCAGCGAGGGGACAGGGGGCGTCTACGAGCAGTACTTC. As protein: CASSEGTGGVYEQYF. Based on the CDR3 plus reference TRBV9 and TRBJ2-7, the full variable domain is DSGVTQTPKHLITATGQRVTLRCSPRSGDLSVYWYQQSLDQGLQFLIQYYNGEERAKGNILERFSAQQFPDLHSELNLSSLELGDSALYFCASSEGTGGVYEQYFGPGTRLTVT.

The chain links TRBV5-6 to TRBJ1-6; D ambiguous. The CDR3 is 15 amino acids. Trimming removed 0 bases from V and 10 bases from J, with 14 bases in between. Germline V gene data show CDR1 as SGHDT and CDR2 as YYEEEE. DNA of the CDR3: TGTGCCAGCAGCTTGGATGCAGGTCTTGGCTCACCCCTCCACTTT. Protein product: CASSLDAGLGSPLHF.

J is TRBJ2-7 and V is TRBV18; TRBD1 matches 9 bases. CDR1 is KGHSH, CDR2 LQKENI, per germline. This CDR3 comprises 15 residues. Trimming took 0 bases from V and 5 from J; bases not matched to a gene: 5. This CDR3 reads CASSPPRQGGNEQYF. DNA for the CDR3: TGTGCCAGCTCACCACCTAGACAGGGGGGCAACGAGCAGTACTTC.

V usage is TRBV19 and J usage is TRBJ1-4, with D uncertain. Trimming shortened V by 10 bases and J by 7 bases, and 16 bases separated the two germline ends. The CDR3 covers 13 residues. Germline V CDR1 and CDR2: LNHDA, SQIVND (reference sequence). The DNA for the CDR3 is TGTGCCACCTTGGACCGATGGGGTGAAAAACTGTTTTTT. Translation gives CATLDRWGEKLFF.

V gene TRBV7-9 combines with J gene TRBJ2-3; possibly TRBD1 for D (5 bases). This CDR3 has 13 residues. Germline assignment: CDR1 SEHNR and CDR2 FQNEAQ (reference sequence). V was trimmed by 5 bases and J by 4 bases, leaving 10 bases between them. DNA for the CDR3: TGTGCCAGCAGCCCCCAGGGTTCAGATACGCAGTATTTT. Translation gives CASSPQGSDTQYF.

The rearrangement joins TRBV7-2 to TRBJ1-4; D not resolved. The CDR3 is made up of 13 amino acids. Germline lookup yields CDR1 SGHTA and CDR2 FQGNSA. V gave up 4 bases and J gave up 11 bases, with 14 bases separating them. CDR3 DNA sequence: TGTGCCAGCAGCTCAGGCTTAGGTACTAAACTGTTTTTT. Residues: CASSSGLGTKLFF.

The V call is TRBV6-5, the J call TRBJ1-1, with a tentative D call TRBD1 (5 bases). V was shortened by 2 bases and J by 7 bases, with 14 bases between the two germline ends. This CDR3 spans 14 amino acids. Germline V gene sequence: CDR1 MNHEY, CDR2 SVGAGI. The CDR3 spells CASSYRGLGDEAFF. CDR3 DNA: TGTGCCAGCAGTTACCGGGGGTTGGGTGATGAAGCTTTCTTT.

V and J are TRBV9 and TRBJ2-2; TRBD2 aligns across 7 bases. Per germline, CDR1 SGDLS and CDR2 YYNGEE. The CDR3 spans 17 residues. V was clipped by 4 bases and J by 0 bases; unmatched bases: 9. The CDR3 sequence is CASSPPNRGANTGELFF. The CDR3 coding sequence is TGTGCCAGCAGCCCCCCTAACCGGGGGGCGAACACCGGGGAGCTGTTTTTT.

This chain links TRBV7-2 with TRBJ2-2; 7 bases map to TRBD2. The ends lost 0 bases at V and 5 bases at J; junction bases unmatched: 0. CDR1 is SGHTA, CDR2 FQGNSA, per germline. The CDR3 loop spans 14 amino acids. In DNA, the CDR3 is TGTGCCAGCAGCTTAGCGCGGGGGACCGGGGAGCTGTTTTTT. Its protein product is CASSLARGTGELFF.

CDR3 nucleotide sequence: TGTGCCAGCAGCTTAGGGAGACTTCGTTCACCCCTCCACTTT. This translates into CASSLGRLRSPLHF. The chain has TRBV5-8 and TRBJ1-6; D unclear. This CDR3 has 14 residues. V lost 2 bases and J 9 bases, leaving 12 bases between the germline ends. Looked up from germline, CDR1 is SGHTS and CDR2 is YDEGEE.

V usage is TRBV4-2 and J usage is TRBJ2-1; 10 nucleotides agree with TRBD2. The junction had 7 bases not matched to a gene; V was cut back by 1 base and J by 10 bases. Germline CDR1 and CDR2: LGHNA and YNFKEQ. This CDR3 has 15 residues. The CDR3: CASSQVLAGGPEQFF. The DNA for the CDR3 is TGTGCCAGCAGCCAAGTGTTAGCGGGGGGCCCGGAGCAGTTCTTC.

The chain combines TRBV11-2 with TRBJ2-1; no reliable D call. Between the trimmed V and J ends, which lost 6 bases and 6 bases, there was a span of 6 bases. Germline CDR1 is SGHAT and CDR2 is FQNNGV. The CDR3 has 11 residues. CDR3 residues: CASSFSNEQFF. CDR3 coding DNA: TGTGCCAGCAGTTTCAGCAATGAGCAGTTCTTC. Full variable domain (rest looked up from reference TRBV11-2 and TRBJ2-1): EAGVAQSPRYKIIEKRQSVAFWCNPISGHATLYWYQQILGQGPKLLIQFQNNGVVDDSQLPKDRFSAERLKGVDSTLKIQPAKLEDSAVYLCASSFSNEQFFGPGTRLTVL.

The chain combines TRBV30 with TRBJ2-5, with 9 bases aligning to TRBD2. V was clipped by 6 bases and J by 5 bases; unmatched bases: 7. CDR1 GTSNPN and CDR2 SVGIG come from the germline V gene (reference sequence). CDR3 size: 13 residues. The CDR3 here is CACTRGGQETQYF. In DNA, the CDR3 is TGTGCCTGTACGCGGGGGGGTCAGGAGACCCAGTACTTC.

The count of this clone is one. The chain joins TRBV2 to TRBJ2-7, with a tentative D call TRBD1 (6 bases). This CDR3 is built from 13 residues. The V end was cut by 9 bases, the J end by 2 bases, with 14 bases between. Germline assignment: CDR1 SNHLY and CDR2 FYNNEI. The CDR3 sequence is CARRRWDTYEQYF. For the CDR3, the DNA is TGTGCCAGGAGGAGGTGGGACACCTACGAGCAGTACTTC.

The chain joins TRBV10-2 to TRBJ1-5; D unresolved. CDR1 and CDR2 (germline): WSHSY, SAAADI. V gave up 0 bases and J gave up 7 bases, with 10 bases separating them. This CDR3 spans 14 amino acids. CDR3 protein: CASSESGLRQPQHF. The CDR3 DNA reads TGCGCCAGCAGTGAGTCCGGGCTTAGGCAGCCCCAGCATTTT.

The chain links TRBV2 to TRBJ2-7, with 8 bases that match TRBD1. The germline V gene encodes CDR1 SNHLY and CDR2 FYNNEI. CDR3 length equals 14 residues. Unmatched junction bases numbered 8, after V lost 4 bases and J lost 6 bases. The CDR3 reads CASSVLGQGGEQYV. CDR3 bases: TGTGCCAGCAGTGTTCTCGGACAGGGCGGCGAGCAGTACGTC.

The rearrangement links TRBV2 to TRBJ1-6; the D gene is possibly TRBD1 (6 bases). Trimming cost V 1 base and J 9 bases, with 13 bases left between them. Germline V lookup: CDR1 SNHLY, CDR2 FYNNEI. The CDR3 loop spans 15 amino acids. CDR3 nucleotide sequence: TGTGCCAGCAGTGAAGGTAACAGGGTAATTTCACCCCTCCACTTT. Protein: CASSEGNRVISPLHF.

The chain uses TRBV4-1 and TRBJ2-3; D may correspond to TRBD1 or TRBD2 (6 bases each). Germline assignment: CDR1 MGHRA and CDR2 YSYEKL. The CDR3 length is 15 residues. The V end was cut by 1 base, the J end by 4 bases, with 12 bases between. CDR3 DNA sequence: TGCGCCAGCAGCCAAGGGTCGGGGGCCCCAGATACGCAGTATTTT. Translating gives CASSQGSGAPDTQYF.